This T cell receptor beta chain was sequenced for a study of T cell repertoires in ileal Crohn's disease. The length of the CDR3 is 14 residues. The V and J ends lost 8 bases and 3 bases, in that order; junction bases with no gene match: 6. CDR1 MNHNS and CDR2 SASEGT come from the germline V gene. Time point here: inflamed ileum from the surgical specimen. This clone was picked up one time. Using immunoSEQ multiplex PCR, the repertoire was profiled, and TCRdb retains in-frame clones only, with some absent. This sample has some 6,600 clones, with over 75% found just once. The sample consisted of ileal tissue. This TCR was sampled from an adult with Crohn's disease. V and J are TRBV6-1 and TRBJ2-2, with 7 nucleotides matching TRBD1. CDR3 in amino acids: CASSGQGDTGELFF. The CDR3 region has the DNA TGTGCCAGCTCTGGTCAGGGGGACACCGGGGAGCTGTTTTTT.